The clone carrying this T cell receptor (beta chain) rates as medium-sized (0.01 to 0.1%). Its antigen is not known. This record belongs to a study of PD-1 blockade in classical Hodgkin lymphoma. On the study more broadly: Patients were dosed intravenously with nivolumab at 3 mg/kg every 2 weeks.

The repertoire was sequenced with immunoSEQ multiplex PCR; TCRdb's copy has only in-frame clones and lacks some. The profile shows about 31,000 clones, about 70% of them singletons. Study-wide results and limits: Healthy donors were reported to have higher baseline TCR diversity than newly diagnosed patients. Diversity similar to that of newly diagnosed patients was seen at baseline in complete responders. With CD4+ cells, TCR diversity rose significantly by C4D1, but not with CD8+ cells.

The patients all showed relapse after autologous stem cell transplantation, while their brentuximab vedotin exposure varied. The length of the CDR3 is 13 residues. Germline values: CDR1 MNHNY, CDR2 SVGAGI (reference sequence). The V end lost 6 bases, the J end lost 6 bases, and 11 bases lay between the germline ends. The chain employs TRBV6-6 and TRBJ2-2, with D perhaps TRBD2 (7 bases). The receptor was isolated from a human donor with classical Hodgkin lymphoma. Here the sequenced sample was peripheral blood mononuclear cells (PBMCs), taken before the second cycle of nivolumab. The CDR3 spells CASRGGAPGELFF. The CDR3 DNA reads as TGTGCCAGCAGGGGGGGGGCCCCCGGGGAGCTGTTTTTT.